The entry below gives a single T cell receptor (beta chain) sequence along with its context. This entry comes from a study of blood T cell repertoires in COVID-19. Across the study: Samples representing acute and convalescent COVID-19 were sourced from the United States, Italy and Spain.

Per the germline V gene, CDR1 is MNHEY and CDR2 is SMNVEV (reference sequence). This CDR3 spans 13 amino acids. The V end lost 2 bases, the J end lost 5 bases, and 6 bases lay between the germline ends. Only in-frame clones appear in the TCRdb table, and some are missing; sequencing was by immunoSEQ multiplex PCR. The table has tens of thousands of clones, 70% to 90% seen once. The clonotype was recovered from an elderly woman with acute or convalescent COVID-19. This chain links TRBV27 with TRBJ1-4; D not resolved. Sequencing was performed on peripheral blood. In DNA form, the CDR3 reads TGTGCCAGCAGTTTAGAGAGAAATGAAAAACTGTTTTTT. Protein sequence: CASSLERNEKLFF.